A single sample is the source of the 21 T cell receptor beta chains below, sequenced in a study of response to subunit inactivated influenza vaccine. A single record per CDR3 protein comes from TCRdb applying MiXCR to the RT-PCR reads. The repertoire holds about 500,000 distinct CDR3 sequences, with 16% as singletons. Sequenced here: CD4+ T cells sorted from PBMCs, sampled less than 30 months after vaccination. These receptors were taken from a man between 50 and 69 years old who received an inactivated influenza vaccine.

This clonotype was detected a few times. The chain is built from TRBV12-3 or TRBV12-4 and TRBJ2-3; either TRBD1 or TRBD2 may supply D (6 bases each). The CDR3 spans 12 residues. V was clipped by 5 bases and J by 6 bases, with 9 bases between them. The CDR3 here is CASSGGPDTQYF. The CDR3 region has the DNA TGTGCCAGCAGTGGGGGGCCTGATACGCAGTATTTT.

This clonotype is a singleton in its sample. This rearrangement joins TRBV6-2 or TRBV6-3 to TRBJ2-7; TRBD1 aligns across 7 bases. The CDR3 totals 15 residues. Looked up from germline, CDR1 is MNHEY and CDR2 is SVGEGT. V was clipped by 9 bases and J by 3 bases; unmatched bases: 14. CDR3 residues: CASSSSGTADYEQYF. DNA for the CDR3: TGTGCCAGTTCCTCCTCCGGGACAGCTGACTACGAGCAGTACTTC.

This clonotype was counted a few times. This rearrangement joins TRBV4-2 to TRBJ1-1; D is perhaps TRBD1 (6 bases). CDR3 length: 13 residues. The germline V gene encodes CDR1 LGHNA and CDR2 YNFKEQ. The V end lost 4 bases, the J end lost 5 bases, and 11 bases lay between the germline ends. For the CDR3, the DNA is TGTGCCAGCAGCCGACTAACAGGGACTGAAGCTTTCTTT. Residues: CASSRLTGTEAFF.

This clonotype was detected ten times or more. The CDR3 DNA sequence: TGCAGCGTTGAAAATTATGGGGGGTCCGTCAATGAGCAGTTCTTC. Protein: CSVENYGGSVNEQFF. The chain uses TRBV29-1 and TRBJ2-1; D might be TRBD2 (6 bases). Germline CDR1 is SQVTM and CDR2 is ANQGSEA. V dropped 2 bases and J dropped 6 bases, with 17 bases sitting between them. The CDR3 is 15 amino acids.

The table lists this clonotype with a few counts. The chain has TRBV30 and TRBJ2-5, with D tentatively TRBD2 (5 bases). This CDR3 contains 13 residues. Germline V gene data show CDR1 as GTSNPN and CDR2 as SVGIG (reference sequence). Trimming removed 1 base at V and 2 bases at J, with 8 bases between. CDR3 in amino acids: CAWSAGLQETQYF. Here the CDR3 DNA reads TGTGCCTGGAGTGCCGGACTGCAAGAGACCCAGTACTTC.

At least ten counts were recorded for this clonotype. The CDR3 region is CASSPRGAYNEQFF. The DNA of the CDR3 is TGCGCCAGCAGCCCAAGGGGGGCCTACAATGAGCAGTTCTTC. The rearrangement joins TRBV5-1 to TRBJ2-1; D may correspond to TRBD1 or TRBD2 (6 bases each). Per the germline V gene, CDR1 is SGHRS and CDR2 is YFSETQ. With 4 bases removed from V and 2 bases from J, the gap between germline ends came to 10 bases. The CDR3 extends over 14 amino acids.

A note on this clonotype: One end of the junction fails to match germline, which may point to a read error. The chain has TRBV27 and TRBJ2-2, with 8 bases lining up with TRBD2. CDR1 and CDR2 (germline): MNHEY, SMNVEV (reference sequence). This CDR3 is 15 amino acids long. CDR3 sequence: CTSSLAGLNTGELFF. CDR3 nucleotide sequence: TGTACCAGCAGTTTAGCGGGATTGAACACCGGGGAGCTGTTTTTT.

This chain uses TRBV20-1 with TRBJ2-3; D perhaps matches TRBD2 (7 bases). This CDR3 region has 13 residues. Trimming took 7 bases from V and 5 from J, leaving 16 bases between them. Germline lookup yields CDR1 DFQATT and CDR2 SNEGSKA (reference sequence). For the CDR3, the DNA is TGCAGTGGTGAGGGGGGGCTCGTAGATACGCAGTATTTT. This sequence encodes CSGEGGLVDTQYF.

Here the CDR3 DNA reads TGTGCCAGCAACCCGGGGACAGGGGGCTACACCAAGTTTTACAATGAGCAGTTCTTC. It codes for CASNPGTGGYTKFYNEQFF. The chain links TRBV6-2 or TRBV6-3 to TRBJ2-1, with TRBD1 matching 12 bases. V shed 7 bases, J shed 4 bases, and the junction held 17 bases outside the gene matches. Germline V gene lookup returns CDR1 MNHEY and CDR2 SVGEGT. There are 19 residues in the CDR3.

The table lists this clonotype with a few counts. The chain recombines TRBV14 with TRBJ1-6; TRBD1 might be the D (5 bases). Germline loops: CDR1 SGHDN, CDR2 FVKESK. This CDR3 region has 15 residues. V was clipped by 4 bases and J by 7 bases, with 14 bases between them. DNA of the CDR3: TGTGCCAGCAGCCTCCTCGGGACGGGGAATTCACCCCTCCACTTT. As protein: CASSLLGTGNSPLHF.

The chain combines TRBV20-1 with TRBJ2-7; perhaps TRBD2 as D (6 bases). CDR3 length: 14 amino acids. The V end lost 6 bases, the J end lost 3 bases, and 18 bases lay between the germline ends. The germline V gene has CDR1 DFQATT and CDR2 SNEGSKA (reference sequence). The CDR3 nucleotides read TGCAGTGCAGAAGGAGCGGGTGGGGGCTACGAGCAGTACTTC. It translates to CSAEGAGGGYEQYF.

This clonotype turned up a few times. V and J are TRBV18 and TRBJ2-6, with D uncertain. The V gene's germline CDR1 is KGHSH and CDR2 LQKENI. This CDR3 has 16 residues. With 3 bases removed from V and 0 bases from J, the gap between germline ends came to 9 bases. The CDR3 bases are TGTGCCAGCTCACCGCCTAACTACTCTGGGGCCAACGTCCTGACTTTC. It translates to CASSPPNYSGANVLTF.

This clonotype was counted between two and nine times. The chain links TRBV5-1 to TRBJ2-7; weak D call: TRBD1 (6 bases). CDR1 is SGHRS and CDR2 is YFSETQ in the germline V gene. Trimming left V 4 bases short and J 13 bases short, with 24 bases between. CDR3 size: 14 residues. The CDR3: CASSSAPTGSEPYF. As DNA, the CDR3 is TGCGCCAGCAGCAGCGCACCTACAGGGTCCGAACCTTACTTC.

The chain recombines TRBV12-3 or TRBV12-4 with TRBJ2-4, with TRBD1 matching over 10 bases. The CDR3 runs to 13 residues. J was trimmed by 7 bases and V by 6 bases; bases with no gene match: 3. The chain's CDR3 is CASRGQGENIQYF. In DNA form, the CDR3 reads TGTGCCAGCAGAGGACAGGGGGAGAACATTCAGTACTTC.

This clonotype was recorded at least ten times. DNA of the CDR3: TGTGCCAGCAGTTTAGAGGGGGGAAGCAATCAGCCCCAGCATTTT. It yields the protein CASSLEGGSNQPQHF. The chain links TRBV12-3 or TRBV12-4 to TRBJ1-5, with D tentatively TRBD1 (6 bases). V gave up 1 base and J gave up 1 base, with 8 bases separating them. The CDR3 has 15 residues.

The chain couples TRBV7-3 to TRBJ2-1; 13 nucleotides agree with TRBD2. The CDR3 runs 17 residues. Germline V gives CDR1 SGHTA, CDR2 FQGTGA. Trimming cost V 3 bases and J 9 bases; bases outside gene matches: 11. The CDR3 spells CASSLTSGRTRPTEQFF. CDR3 nucleotide sequence: TGTGCCAGCAGCTTGACTAGCGGGAGGACTAGACCAACTGAGCAGTTCTTC.

The V gene is TRBV5-6, the J gene TRBJ2-5, with a possible D match to TRBD1 (6 bases). Germline V CDR1 and CDR2: SGHDT, YYEEEE. Trimming took 4 bases from V and 4 from J, leaving 14 bases between them. The CDR3 consists of 14 residues. CDR3 sequence: CASSPMRGGETQYF. CDR3 bases: TGTGCCAGCAGCCCAATGAGAGGGGGAGAGACCCAGTACTTC.

The chain employs TRBV7-6 and TRBJ2-1; 9 positions agree with TRBD2. There are 15 residues in the CDR3. From germline, CDR1 is SGHVS and CDR2 FNYEAQ. J lost 6 bases, V lost 5 bases, and 8 bases had no gene match. Here the CDR3 reads CASSNSAGGLNEQFF. The CDR3 nucleotides are TGTGCCAGCAGCAATTCTGCGGGAGGGCTCAATGAGCAGTTCTTC.

This clonotype appeared a few times. The chain combines TRBV5-1 with TRBJ2-7; D is unresolved. Germline loops: CDR1 SGHRS, CDR2 YFSETQ. The CDR3 runs 13 residues. Trimming left V 0 bases short and J 3 bases short, with 7 bases between. The CDR3 sequence is CASSLVANYEQYF. CDR3 bases: TGCGCCAGCAGCTTGGTTGCAAACTACGAGCAGTACTTC.

This clonotype was seen a handful of times. The rearrangement uses TRBV20-1 and TRBJ2-3, with D perhaps being TRBD1 or TRBD2 (5 bases each). The germline V and J ends were trimmed by 0 bases and 2 bases, with 9 bases remaining between them. This CDR3 is 14 amino acids long. Germline V gene sequence: CDR1 DFQATT, CDR2 SNEGSKA (reference sequence). This chain's CDR3 is CSARDLGTTDTQYF. The CDR3 DNA reads as TGCAGTGCTAGAGATCTGGGGACCACAGATACGCAGTATTTT.

This clonotype was seen more than once but under ten times. The chain joins TRBV4-1 to TRBJ2-1; D uncertain. The CDR3 is made up of 16 amino acids. CDR1 is MGHRA and CDR2 is YSYEKL in the germline V gene. V was pared by 0 bases and J by 5 bases, with 14 bases between. This CDR3 is CASSQDPAVPHNEQFF. In DNA, the CDR3 is TGCGCCAGCAGCCAAGATCCGGCAGTACCCCACAATGAGCAGTTCTTC.